Sequencing of this TCR beta chain was carried out in a study of T-cell reconstitution after alpha-beta-depleted transplantation in children. The CDR3 sequence is 13 residues long. Germline V lookup: CDR1 MNHEY, CDR2 SVGAGI. Trimming pared 0 bases from V and 10 bases from J, leaving 12 bases between. Unique molecular identifiers were used to barcode this TCRbeta library. MiXCR, applied by TCRdb to the PCR reads, yields one record per CDR3 protein. The top ten clones hold about 3.1% of a sample with about 540,000 distinct CDR3 sequences, 18% of them seen once. This chain uses TRBV6-5 with TRBJ1-2, with unresolved D. The TCR sequence derives from a human donor who donated a stem cell graft to a child with acute lymphoblastic leukemia. Source: PBMCs from the stem cell graft donor, taken from the stem cell graft. The DNA for the CDR3 is TGTGCCAGCAGTTACTCCCTTACAAGGGACTACACCTTC. It yields the protein CASSYSLTRDYTF.